Listed below are T cell receptor beta chains from one sample, sequenced in a study of beta chain features in type 1 diabetes. Assay: immunoSEQ multiplex PCR; the TCRdb copy retains only in-frame clones and omits some. The table includes roughly 180,000 clones, 10% to 15% detected once. Material for sequencing was central memory CD4+ T cells from blood. These receptor sequences come from a woman aged 18-29 years in good health. The CDR3 runs from the conserved cysteine through the conserved F or W. Each record gives: D gene, V gene, clone size, J gene, CDR3 DNA, CDR3 protein. D genes are given only for firm matches. Some rows have no size entry. The others give once, few or many, or a class for an expanded clone.

-	TRBV7-8	-	TRBJ1-1	TGTGCCAGCAGCTTCGCAGGGGAATATGAAGCTTTCTTT	CASSFAGEYEAFF
-	TRBV19	-	TRBJ2-6	TGTGCCAGTAGTATCGGGCGGGATCTTGGCTCTGGGGCCAACGTCCTGACTTTC	CASSIGRDLGSGANVLTF
-	TRBV6-5	few	TRBJ2-7	TGTGCCAGCAGCTCGACTACCTACGAGCAGTACTTC	CASSSTTYEQYF
TRBD2	TRBV9	few	TRBJ2-5	TGTGCCAGCAGCGTAGGGGTAGCGGGTCAAGAGACCCAGTACTTC	CASSVGVAGQETQYF
TRBD2	TRBV7-9	few	TRBJ2-3	TGTGCCAGCAGCTTGGGACTAGAATACACAGATACGCAGTATTTT	CASSLGLEYTDTQYF
-	TRBV2	-	TRBJ2-1	TGTGCCAGCAGTGAAGCGTTAAATGAGCAGTTCTTC	CASSEALNEQFF
TRBD1	TRBV30	-	TRBJ1-2	TGTGCCTGGAAGGACCGGGACAGGGCGGATGGCTACACCTTC	CAWKDRDRADGYTF
-	TRBV20-1	few	TRBJ2-5	TGCAGTGCTAGTAGAGGGGGGACCCAGTACTTC	CSASRGGTQYF
-	TRBV30	-	TRBJ1-2	TGTGCCTGTAGGTTGAGTGGGCGAGATGGCTACACCTTC	CACRLSGRDGYTF
-	TRBV2	-	TRBJ2-2	TGTGCCAGCAAACCTAGCCAATTACCGAACACCGGGGAGCTGTTTTTT	CASKPSQLPNTGELFF
TRBD2	TRBV7-9	-	TRBJ2-7	TGTGCCAGCAGTCTCCGGCTAGCGGGAGTTCCGTCCTACGAGCAGTACTTC	CASSLRLAGVPSYEQYF
-	TRBV5-4	-	TRBJ2-5	TGTGCCAGCAGCTTCGTACGGGAGACCCAGTACTTC	CASSFVRETQYF
TRBD1	TRBV5-6	few	TRBJ2-7	TGTGCCAGCAGTTTGGGACAGATCCTACGACAGCAGTACTTC	CASSLGQILRQQYF
TRBD1	TRBV5-1	-	TRBJ2-7	TGCGCCAGCAGCTTCGGACAGGGCCACGAGCAGTACTTC	CASSFGQGHEQYF
TRBD2	TRBV27	-	TRBJ2-7	TGTGCCAGCAGTTTAGGCGGGAGGGCCCAGTACTTC	CASSLGGRAQYF
-	TRBV20-1	few	TRBJ1-2	TGCAGTGCTTCGACTCAAAGAGGCTACACCTTC	CSASTQRGYTF
TRBD1	TRBV18	few	TRBJ1-1	TGTGCCAGCTCACCACCGTTGGGACAGGGAGACGGTGTGAACACTGAAGCTTTCTTT	CASSPPLGQGDGVNTEAFF
TRBD1	TRBV15	few	TRBJ2-7	TGTGCCACCAGCAGAGGGCCGGGACAGGGGAGATCAAGGCGCTACGAGCAGTACTTC	CATSRGPGQGRSRRYEQYF
TRBD2	TRBV7-2	many	TRBJ2-7	TGTGCCAGCAGCCACAGACGAACTAGCGGGGGATACGAGCAGTACTTC	CASSHRRTSGGYEQYF
TRBD2	TRBV6-5	-	TRBJ2-1	TGTGCCAGCAGTTACGGGCGGGAGGGCCACAATGAGCAGTTCTTC	CASSYGREGHNEQFF
-	TRBV5-4	-	TRBJ2-3	TGTGCCAGCAGCTTATTACAGGGCCTCGCAGATACGCAGTATTTT	CASSLLQGLADTQYF
TRBD2	TRBV7-9	-	TRBJ2-1	TGTGCCAGCAGCTCTGGGGGAGGGATTGAGCAGTTCTTC	CASSSGGGIEQFF
TRBD1	TRBV28	few	TRBJ2-1	TGTGCCAGCAGCCTATGGACAGGGCAGTTCTTC	CASSLWTGQFF
-	TRBV14	few	TRBJ1-1	TGTGCCAGCAGCCAGGGCGGGGCTCTAGACGAAGCTTTCTTT	CASSQGGALDEAFF
-	TRBV14	few	TRBJ2-7	TGTGCCAGCAGCTGGGACTTAAGATCCTACGAGCAGTACTTC	CASSWDLRSYEQYF
-	TRBV29-1	few	TRBJ1-1	TGCAGCGGGCGGCAGGGGAGAGGCACTGAAGCTTTCTTT	CSGRQGRGTEAFF
-	TRBV23-1	few	TRBJ2-2	TGCGCCAGCCTCGGACACTGGAACACCGGGGAGCTGTTTTTT	CASLGHWNTGELFF
-	TRBV15	-	TRBJ1-2	TGTGCCACCAGCAGAGCGCAAAGCGGTTATGGCTACACCTTC	CATSRAQSGYGYTF
-	TRBV28	few	TRBJ2-3	TGTGCCAGCAGTTTATATGGTCGGGGAGGACCACGTAGCACAGATACGCAGTATTTT	CASSLYGRGGPRSTDTQYF
-	TRBV15	few	TRBJ2-3	TGTGCCACCAGTCACGGGGGTCCTGATACGCAGTATTTT	CATSHGGPDTQYF
TRBD1	TRBV29-1	-	TRBJ2-3	TGCAGCGTCGGGACAGCCCTAGGGAGCACAGATACGCAGTATTTT	CSVGTALGSTDTQYF
TRBD1	TRBV5-1	few	TRBJ2-7	TGCGCCAGCAGCTCCCTAGGACAGGGACGTCAAGAGCAGTACTTC	CASSSLGQGRQEQYF
TRBD1	TRBV10-3	-	TRBJ1-5	TGTGCCATCAGCCCAACAGGGGATCAGCCCCAGCATTTT	CAISPTGDQPQHF
-	TRBV9	few	TRBJ1-5	TGTGCCAGCAGATACAGGGTCAGAAGCAATCAGCCCCAGCATTTT	CASRYRVRSNQPQHF
TRBD1	TRBV28	few	TRBJ2-1	TGTGCCAGCAGTTGGAGGACTAACAGGGGGTATGAGCAGTTCTTC	CASSWRTNRGYEQFF
-	TRBV4-2	few	TRBJ2-3	TGTGCCAGCAGCCAACAGGGCAGCACAGATACGCAGTATTTT	CASSQQGSTDTQYF
-	TRBV7-8	-	TRBJ2-3	TGTGCCAGCAGCCCTATTTCAGGGGCAGATACGCAGTATTTT	CASSPISGADTQYF
TRBD1	TRBV6-6	-	TRBJ2-7	TGTGCCAGCAGGACCGGGACAGAGGGCTACGAGCAGTACTTC	CASRTGTEGYEQYF
TRBD1	TRBV11-2	few	TRBJ1-2	TGTGCCAGCAGCTTTGGCAGGGGGCAGGGCTACACCTTC	CASSFGRGQGYTF
-	TRBV5-4	-	TRBJ2-3	TGTGCCAGCAGCTTGCCGCTACGCACAGATACGCAGTATTTT	CASSLPLRTDTQYF
TRBD2	TRBV11-2	few	TRBJ2-4	TGTGCCAGCAGCTTACGCGGGAGAAACATTCAGTACTTC	CASSLRGRNIQYF
-	TRBV4-2	few	TRBJ1-2	TGTGCCAGCAGCCAAGTGGGGCAGTCCTATACGGGTGGCTACACCTTC	CASSQVGQSYTGGYTF
TRBD1	TRBV5-1	few	TRBJ2-5	TGCGCCAGCAGCGCGGGACAGGGGAGGGAGACCCAGTACTTC	CASSAGQGRETQYF
-	TRBV21-1	few	TRBJ2-2	TGTGCCGTCGGGGAAAAGCGGGAGTTCACCGGGGAGCTGTTTTTT	CAVGEKREFTGELFF
TRBD2	TRBV7-3	-	TRBJ2-1	TGTGCCAGCAGCTTAACGGCGGGAGGGAGGGGCAATGAGCAGTTCTTC	CASSLTAGGRGNEQFF
-	TRBV10-3	few	TRBJ2-1	TGTGCCATTCGAGGGCCCGGCGATGAGCAGTTCTTC	CAIRGPGDEQFF
TRBD2	TRBV30	-	TRBJ2-2	TGTGCCTGGACGTCGGGACTAGGGGCGTTCGGGGAGCTGTTTTTT	CAWTSGLGAFGELFF
-	TRBV19	-	TRBJ2-7	TGTGCCAGTAGTATTTCAGACTCCTACTACGAGCAGTACTTC	CASSISDSYYEQYF